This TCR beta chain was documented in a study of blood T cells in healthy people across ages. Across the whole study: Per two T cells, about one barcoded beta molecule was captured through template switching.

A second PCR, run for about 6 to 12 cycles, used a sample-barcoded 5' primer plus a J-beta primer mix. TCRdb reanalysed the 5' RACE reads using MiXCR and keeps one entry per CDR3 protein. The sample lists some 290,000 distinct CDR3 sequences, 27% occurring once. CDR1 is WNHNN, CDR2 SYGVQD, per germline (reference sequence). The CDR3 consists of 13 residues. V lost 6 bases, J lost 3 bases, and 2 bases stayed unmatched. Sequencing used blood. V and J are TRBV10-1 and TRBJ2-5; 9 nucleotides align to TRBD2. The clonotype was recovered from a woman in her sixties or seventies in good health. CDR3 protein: CASRTSGEETQYF. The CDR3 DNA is TGCGCCAGCAGGACTAGCGGAGAAGAGACCCAGTACTTC.